The rows below give T cell receptor beta chains drawn from one sample of a study of regulatory T cells in long-lasting Graves disease. Using its own MiXCR run on the multiplex PCR reads, TCRdb lists one record per CDR3 protein. The sample lists about 540,000 distinct CDR3 sequences, 13% seen once, with 10% in the top ten. The data were also submitted as part of a second study, on T cells in Graves' hyperthyroidism and ophthalmopathy.

This specimen consisted of peripheral blood mononuclear cells (PBMCs), obtained at new diagnosis, from a patient treated with antithyroid drugs. These receptors were obtained from a man younger than 45 with Graves disease. The CDR3 runs from the conserved cysteine through the conserved F or W. D genes are given only for firm matches. Clone size appears in some rows only: once, few, many, or a class for an expanded clone.

J gene,D gene,V gene,clone size,CDR3 protein,CDR3 DNA
TRBJ1-4,.,TRBV18,many,CASSPVRGEDEKLFF,TGTGCCAGCTCACCAGTGAGGGGCGAGGATGAAAAACTGTTTTTT
TRBJ2-2,.,TRBV6-2/TRBV6-3,many,CASSYSMGGGGTGELFF,TGTGCCAGCAGTTACTCGATGGGGGGCGGCGGGACCGGGGAGCTGTTTTTT
TRBJ2-5,TRBD2,TRBV7-9,many,CASSSKGLGSETQYF,TGTGCCAGCAGCTCCAAGGGACTAGGGAGTGAGACCCAGTACTTC
TRBJ2-1,.,TRBV14,few,CASSHRRLDNEQFF,TGTGCCAGCAGCCACCGCAGACTTGACAATGAGCAGTTCTTC
TRBJ2-7,.,TRBV20-1,many,CSARKPEAFYEQYF,TGCAGTGCTAGGAAACCCGAGGCCTTCTACGAGCAGTACTTC
TRBJ1-5,.,TRBV27,many,CASSIQPNQPQHF,TGTGCCAGCAGTATTCAACCAAATCAGCCCCAGCATTTT
TRBJ1-2,.,TRBV5-5,few,CASSLGGSFNF,TGTGCCAGCAGCCTGGGGGGCAGCTTTAACTTC
TRBJ2-3,.,TRBV11-2,many,CASSSRGEDTQYF,TGTGCCAGCAGCTCCCGAGGGGAGGATACGCAGTATTTT
TRBJ2-4,.,TRBV19,many,CASSTGIIQYF,TGTGCCAGTAGTACAGGGATCATTCAGTACTTC
TRBJ2-7,.,TRBV2,many,CASSGANYEQYF,TGTGCCAGCAGTGGGGCCAACTACGAGCAGTACTTC
TRBJ2-2,.,TRBV5-6,few,CASSLWGARQKDGELFF,TGTGCCAGCAGCTTGTGGGGGGCGCGTCAGAAGGACGGGGAGCTGTTTTTT
TRBJ2-2,.,TRBV7-8,many,CASSSGGGPKTTGELFF,TGTGCCAGCAGCTCTGGAGGGGGTCCGAAAACAACCGGGGAGCTGTTTTTT
TRBJ2-3,TRBD1,TRBV12-3/TRBV12-4,many,CASSLGQGNTDTQYF,TGTGCCAGCAGTTTAGGACAGGGAAATACAGATACGCAGTATTTT
TRBJ2-7,.,TRBV7-9,many,CASSSGTYEQYF,TGTGCCAGCAGCTCTGGGACCTACGAGCAGTACTTC
TRBJ2-5,TRBD1,TRBV12-3/TRBV12-4,many,CASRPQGAGEETQYF,TGTGCCAGCAGACCACAGGGGGCTGGAGAAGAGACCCAGTACTTC
TRBJ2-3,.,TRBV19,.,CASSPRFTDTQYF,TGTGCCAGTAGTCCCCGGTTCACAGATACGCAGTATTTT
TRBJ2-5,.,TRBV20-1,many,CSASSDLQETQYF,TGCAGTGCTAGTAGCGACCTCCAAGAGACCCAGTACTTC
TRBJ2-5,TRBD2,TRBV5-1,many,CASSTGLVVQETQYF,TGCGCCAGCAGCACGGGACTAGTTGTACAAGAGACCCAGTACTTC
TRBJ2-3,.,TRBV7-2,many,CASQVGYTDTQYF,TGTGCCAGCCAAGTGGGGTACACAGATACGCAGTATTTT
TRBJ2-1,.,TRBV30,many,CAWSAGHNEQFF,TGTGCCTGGAGTGCGGGGCACAATGAGCAGTTCTTC
TRBJ1-2,.,TRBV11-2,many,CASSRRDSRDYGYTF,TGTGCCAGCAGCCGCCGGGACTCAAGGGACTATGGCTACACCTTC
TRBJ1-6,.,TRBV2,many,CASRPQSEGNSPLHF,TGTGCCAGCAGGCCGCAATCGGAGGGTAATTCACCCCTCCACTTT